The 8 T cell receptor beta chains presented below share a single source sample, sequenced in a study of blood T cell repertoires in COVID-19 (dated by TCRdb to about 2020). The method behind the library was the immunoSEQ multiplex PCR assay. TCRdb re-hosts the immuneACCESS table, in-frame sequences only. Its copies lack some clones; in the studies checked, an unresolved V gene accounts for under half of them, and the cause for the rest is not known. This sample has about 59,000 clones in its table, and roughly four fifths of those were observed once. The ten largest clones capture 8.5% to 10% of the sample. Source material: peripheral blood. Receptors originate from a human donor in a cohort sampled during active COVID-19.

This clone was seen a single time. The chain couples TRBV5-1 to TRBJ2-3, with D maybe TRBD1 (6 bases). The V gene's germline CDR1 is SGHRS and CDR2 YFSETQ. The CDR3 totals 17 residues. V was clipped by 4 bases and J by 0 bases, with 18 bases between them. The CDR3 region is CASSPKSWQGSTDTQYF. DNA of the CDR3: TGCGCCAGCAGCCCAAAGTCATGGCAGGGGAGCACAGATACGCAGTATTTT. Combining the CDR3 with reference TRBV5-1 and TRBJ2-3 gives the whole variable domain KAGVTQTPRYLIKTRGQQVTLSCSPISGHRSVSWYQQTPGQGLQFLFEYFSETQRNKGNFPGRFSGRQFSNSRSEMNVSTLELGDSALYLCASSPKSWQGSTDTQYFGPGTRLTVL.

This chain links TRBV28 with TRBJ2-2, with D unclear. Germline V gene data show CDR1 as MDHEN and CDR2 as SYDVKM. The CDR3 has 18 residues. V was shortened by 1 base and J by 2 bases, with 17 bases between the two germline ends. The CDR3 protein is CASSLFPEPGKNTGELFF. The CDR3 DNA reads as TGTGCCAGCAGTTTATTCCCCGAACCAGGAAAAAACACCGGGGAGCTGTTTTTT. The full variable domain, its missing parts supplied by reference TRBV28 and TRBJ2-2, is DVKVTQSSRYLVKRTGEKVFLECVQDMDHENMFWYRQDPGLGLRLIYFSYDVKMKEKGDIPEGYSVSREKKERFSLILESASTNQTSMYLCASSLFPEPGKNTGELFFGEGSRLTVL.

Notes on this clone: At one of its ends the junction is not consistent with the germline gene, which may arise from a read error. The chain couples TRBV5-6 to TRBJ2-7; 9 bases fit TRBD1. Germline assignment: CDR1 SGHDT and CDR2 YYEEEE. CDR3 length: 16 residues. Here the CDR3 DNA reads TGTGCCAGCACCTTGCTCGGACAGGGGTTCTCCTACGAGCAGTACTTC. Translating it yields CASTLLGQGFSYEQYF.

V usage is TRBV6-6 and J usage is TRBJ1-6, with D tentatively TRBD1 (5 bases). Trimming shortened V by 4 bases and J by 4 bases, and 8 bases separated the two germline ends. The CDR3 is 14 amino acids. The germline V gene has CDR1 MNHNY and CDR2 SVGAGI (reference sequence). In nucleotides, the CDR3 is TGTGCCAGCAGTTCGGGGGATTATAATTCACCCCTCCACTTT. Translating gives CASSSGDYNSPLHF.

The chain is built from TRBV12-2 and TRBJ1-5. TRBV12-2 is a documented pseudogene. The CDR3 covers 14 residues. CDR3 DNA: TGTGCAAGTCGCTTAGCGACTGGAGGTCAGCCCCAGCATTTT. Its protein product is CASRLATGGQPQHF.

This chain links TRBV18 with TRBJ2-2; 8 bases align to TRBD1. Unmatched junction bases numbered 6, after V lost 3 bases and J lost 0 bases. This CDR3 contains 17 residues. The germline gives CDR1 KGHSH, CDR2 LQKENI. The CDR3 region is CASSPGQVRANTGELFF. CDR3 nucleotide sequence: TGTGCCAGCTCACCGGGACAGGTGCGAGCGAACACCGGGGAGCTGTTTTTT.

The rearrangement links TRBV24-1 to TRBJ2-1; 7 nucleotides match TRBD2. The V gene end was trimmed by 4 bases and the J gene end by 1 base; junction bases not matched to a gene: 3. Germline CDR1 and CDR2: KGHDR and SFDVKD. This CDR3 has 15 amino acids. The CDR3 spells CATSEPSGSYNEQFF. CDR3 in DNA: TGTGCCACCAGTGAACCTAGCGGATCCTACAATGAGCAGTTCTTC.

This chain links TRBV5-1 with TRBJ2-7, with TRBD1 matching 7 bases. With 5 bases clipped from V and 3 bases from J, the junction kept 14 bases outside the gene matches. CDR1 and CDR2 from the germline V gene are SGHRS and YFSETQ. The CDR3 totals 16 residues. CDR3 residues: CASRSDRTGPDYEQYF. The CDR3 region has the DNA TGCGCCAGCAGATCGGACAGGACGGGACCAGACTACGAGCAGTACTTC.